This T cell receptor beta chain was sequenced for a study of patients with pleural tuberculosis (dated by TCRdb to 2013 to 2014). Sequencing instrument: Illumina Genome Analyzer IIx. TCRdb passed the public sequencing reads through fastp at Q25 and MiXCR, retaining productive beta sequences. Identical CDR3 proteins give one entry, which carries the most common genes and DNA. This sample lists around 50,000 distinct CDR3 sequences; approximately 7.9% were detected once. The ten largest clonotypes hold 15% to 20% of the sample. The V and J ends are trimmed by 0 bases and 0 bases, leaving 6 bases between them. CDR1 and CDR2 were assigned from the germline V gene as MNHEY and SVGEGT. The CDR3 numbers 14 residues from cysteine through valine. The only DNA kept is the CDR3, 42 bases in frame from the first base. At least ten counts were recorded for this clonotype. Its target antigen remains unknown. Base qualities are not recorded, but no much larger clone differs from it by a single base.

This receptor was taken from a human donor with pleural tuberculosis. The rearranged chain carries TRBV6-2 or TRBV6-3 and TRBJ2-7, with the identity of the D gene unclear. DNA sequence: TGTGCCAGCAGTTACTCCTCTAGCTCCTACGAGCAGTACGTC. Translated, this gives CASSYSSSSYEQYV.